This is a list of T cell receptor beta chains from one sample in a study of control samples from healthy donors and cancer patients. Assay used: immunoSEQ multiplex PCR; TCRdb lists only in-frame clones, some missing. Of about 58,000 clones listed, roughly 94% are singletons. The sequenced sample was blood. The receptors stem from a man in his thirties or forties in good health. Each CDR3 is given with its conserved first and last residue. The order of the fields is clone size, D gene, J gene, V gene, CDR3 DNA, CDR3 protein. A D gene is named only where the DNA matches it firmly. Some rows mark clone size as missing; the rest say once, few, many or name a class of expanded clone.

>-|-|TRBJ1-2|TRBV5-1
TGCGCCAGCAGCTTCTGGGGGGGTAGAGCTAACTATGGCTACACCTTC
CASSFWGGRANYGYTF
>-|TRBD1|TRBJ1-1|TRBV18
TGTGCCAGCTCACCACCCCCTGGGACAGGGAGATTGAACACTGAAGCTTTCTTT
CASSPPPGTGRLNTEAFF
>-|-|TRBJ1-2|TRBV5-1
TGCGCCAGCAGACAGGCTTACGGGGACAGCTACACCTTC
CASRQAYGDSYTF
>once|TRBD2|TRBJ2-1|TRBV9
TGTGCCAGTGGACTAGCGGGAATTCTTTCCTACAATGAGCAGTTCTTC
CASGLAGILSYNEQFF
>-|-|TRBJ2-5|TRBV29-1
TGCAGCCCCCCCACTAGCCAAGAGACCCAGTACTTC
CSPPTSQETQYF
>-|TRBD1|TRBJ1-5|TRBV6-5
TGTGCCAGTACGTCCCGGGACAGGCGCAATCAGCCCCAGCATTTT
CASTSRDRRNQPQHF
>-|TRBD2|TRBJ2-5|TRBV5-4
TGTGCCAGCAGCCCTGGGTCGGGGGGGGCCTTAGAGACCCAGTACTTC
CASSPGSGGALETQYF
>-|-|TRBJ2-1|TRBV19
TGTGCCAGTAGTATAGCGGGAGCCCGACATGAGCAGTTCTTC
CASSIAGARHEQFF
>-|-|TRBJ1-2|TRBV28
TGTGCCAGCAGTAGTGAACCCATTGGGGGGGCAAACTATGGCTACACCTTC
CASSSEPIGGANYGYTF
>-|-|TRBJ2-6|TRBV10-2
TGCGCCAGCTCCCGGGACTCTGGGGCCAACGTCCTGACTTTC
CASSRDSGANVLTF
>-|-|TRBJ2-3|TRBV6-6
TGTGCCAGCAGTAGGAGTAGTTCATTCACAGATACGCAGTATTTT
CASSRSSSFTDTQYF
>-|-|TRBJ2-2|TRBV19
TGTGCCAGCTTAGCGCGCAACACCGGGGAGCTGTTTTTT
CASLARNTGELFF
>-|-|TRBJ2-1|TRBV19
TGTGCCACCCTTGGCCCTCAATACAATGAGCAGTTCTTC
CATLGPQYNEQFF
>-|-|TRBJ1-1|TRBV6-2/TRBV6-3
TGTGCCAGCAGTTACTCGACACACCAAAACACTGAAGCTTTCTTT
CASSYSTHQNTEAFF
>-|TRBD2|TRBJ2-1|TRBV6-2/TRBV6-3
TGTGCCAGCAGTTTCCGGGGGGGATACAATGAGCAGTTCTTC
CASSFRGGYNEQFF
>-|-|TRBJ2-6|TRBV19
TGTGCCAGTAGTATATATGCGTTTGGGGCCAACGTCCTGACTTTC
CASSIYAFGANVLTF